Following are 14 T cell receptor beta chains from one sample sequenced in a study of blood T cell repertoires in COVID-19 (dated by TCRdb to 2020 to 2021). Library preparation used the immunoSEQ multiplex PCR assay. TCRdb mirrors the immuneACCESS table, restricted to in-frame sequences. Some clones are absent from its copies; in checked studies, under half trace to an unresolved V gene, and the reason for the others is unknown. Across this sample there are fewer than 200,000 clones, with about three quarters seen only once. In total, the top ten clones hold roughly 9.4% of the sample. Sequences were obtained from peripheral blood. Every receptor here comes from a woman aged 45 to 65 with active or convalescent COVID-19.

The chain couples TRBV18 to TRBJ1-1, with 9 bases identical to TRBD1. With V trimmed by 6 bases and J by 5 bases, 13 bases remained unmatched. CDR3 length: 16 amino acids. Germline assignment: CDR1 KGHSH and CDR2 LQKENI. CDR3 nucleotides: TGTGCCAGCTCCGCATTACCGCCACAGGGGGCAACTGAAGCTTTCTTT. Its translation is CASSALPPQGATEAFF.

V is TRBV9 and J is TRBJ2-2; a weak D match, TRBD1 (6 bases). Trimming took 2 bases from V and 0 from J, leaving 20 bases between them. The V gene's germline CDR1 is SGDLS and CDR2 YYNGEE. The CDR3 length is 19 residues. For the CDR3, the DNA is TGTGCCAGCAGCGTCCTGGACAGAGGTTACGGGACGAACACCGGGGAGCTGTTTTTT. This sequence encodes CASSVLDRGYGTNTGELFF.

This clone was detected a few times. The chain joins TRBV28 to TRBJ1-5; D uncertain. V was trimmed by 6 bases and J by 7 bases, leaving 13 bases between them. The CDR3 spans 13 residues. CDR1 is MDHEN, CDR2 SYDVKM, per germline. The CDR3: CASSRRRDQPQHF. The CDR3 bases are TGTGCCAGCAGCCGCCGGAGAGACCAGCCCCAGCATTTT.

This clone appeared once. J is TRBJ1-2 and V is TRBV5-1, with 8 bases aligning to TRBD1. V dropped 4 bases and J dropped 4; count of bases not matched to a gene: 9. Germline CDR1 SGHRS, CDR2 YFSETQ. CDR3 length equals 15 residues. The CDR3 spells CASSATGGVPYGYTF. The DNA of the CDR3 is TGCGCCAGCAGCGCTACAGGGGGAGTGCCCTATGGCTACACCTTC.

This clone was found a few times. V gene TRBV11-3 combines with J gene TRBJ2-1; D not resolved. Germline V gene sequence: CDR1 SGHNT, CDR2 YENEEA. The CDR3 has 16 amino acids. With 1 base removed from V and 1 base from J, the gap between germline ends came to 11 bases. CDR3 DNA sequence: TGTGCCAGCAGCTTAGGTATGGTTAGTTCCTACAATGAGCAGTTCTTC. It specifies CASSLGMVSSYNEQFF.

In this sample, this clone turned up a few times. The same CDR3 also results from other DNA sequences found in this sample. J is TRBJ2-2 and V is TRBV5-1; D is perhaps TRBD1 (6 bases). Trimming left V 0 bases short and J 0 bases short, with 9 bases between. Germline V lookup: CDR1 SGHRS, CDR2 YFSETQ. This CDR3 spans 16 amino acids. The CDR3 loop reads CASSLVAGANTGELFF. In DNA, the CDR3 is TGCGCCAGCAGCTTGGTGGCAGGGGCGAACACCGGGGAGCTGTTTTTT.

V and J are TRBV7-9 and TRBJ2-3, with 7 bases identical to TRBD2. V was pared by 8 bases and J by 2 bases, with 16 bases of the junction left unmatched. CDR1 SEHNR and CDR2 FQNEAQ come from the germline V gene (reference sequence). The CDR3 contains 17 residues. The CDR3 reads CASQPRGSGRNTDTQYF. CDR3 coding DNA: TGTGCCAGCCAACCTCGCGGGAGTGGGAGAAACACAGATACGCAGTATTTT.

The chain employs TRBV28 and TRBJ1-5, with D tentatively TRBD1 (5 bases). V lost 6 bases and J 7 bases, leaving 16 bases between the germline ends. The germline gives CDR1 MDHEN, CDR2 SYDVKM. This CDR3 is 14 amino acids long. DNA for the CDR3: TGTGCCAGCAGCCGCTGGGGGGAATCGCAGCCCCAGCATTTT. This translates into CASSRWGESQPQHF.

CDR3 loop: CASSPGAEWRYTF. In nucleotides, the CDR3 is TGTGCCAGCTCACCAGGGGCCGAGTGGCGCTACACCTTC. This chain joins TRBV18 and TRBJ1-2; D may be TRBD1 (5 bases). CDR3 length: 13 amino acids. The germline V gene encodes CDR1 KGHSH and CDR2 LQKENI. V was cut by 2 bases and J by 9 bases, with 13 bases left in between.

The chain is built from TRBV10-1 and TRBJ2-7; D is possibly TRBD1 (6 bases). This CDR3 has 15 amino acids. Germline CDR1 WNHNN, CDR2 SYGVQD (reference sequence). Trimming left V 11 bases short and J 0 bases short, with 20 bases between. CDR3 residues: CAPQGLTRLSYEQYF. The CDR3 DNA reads TGCGCCCCCCAGGGGCTTACACGCCTCTCCTACGAGCAGTACTTC.

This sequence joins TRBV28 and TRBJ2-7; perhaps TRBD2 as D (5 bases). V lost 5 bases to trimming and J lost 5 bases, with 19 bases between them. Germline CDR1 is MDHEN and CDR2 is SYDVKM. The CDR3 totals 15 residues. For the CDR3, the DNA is TGTGCCAGCAGTCCCCTAGGCTCCGGGGAACACGAGCAGTACTTC. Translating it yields CASSPLGSGEHEQYF.

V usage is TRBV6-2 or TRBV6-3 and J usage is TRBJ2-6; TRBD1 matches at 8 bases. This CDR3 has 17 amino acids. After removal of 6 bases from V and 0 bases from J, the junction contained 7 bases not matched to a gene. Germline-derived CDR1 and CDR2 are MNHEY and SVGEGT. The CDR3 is CASSRTGLNSGANVLTF. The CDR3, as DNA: TGTGCCAGCAGCCGGACAGGGTTGAACTCTGGGGCCAACGTCCTGACTTTC.

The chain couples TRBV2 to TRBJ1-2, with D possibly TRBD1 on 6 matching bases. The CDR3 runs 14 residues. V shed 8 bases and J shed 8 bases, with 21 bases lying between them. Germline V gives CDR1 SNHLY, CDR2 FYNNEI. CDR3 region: CASRAGAWGGGYTF. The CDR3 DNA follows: TGTGCCAGCCGGGCAGGGGCCTGGGGGGGCGGCTACACCTTC.

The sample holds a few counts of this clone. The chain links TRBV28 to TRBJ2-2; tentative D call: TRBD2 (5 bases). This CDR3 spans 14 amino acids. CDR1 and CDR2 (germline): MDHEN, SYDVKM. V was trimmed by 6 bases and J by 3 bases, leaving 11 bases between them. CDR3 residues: CASRLRADTGELFF. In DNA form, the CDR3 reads TGTGCCAGCAGGCTCCGAGCGGACACCGGGGAGCTGTTTTTT.